A selection of T cell receptor beta chains follows, all from one sample in a study of T cells in Graves' hyperthyroidism and ophthalmopathy. TCRdb reanalysed the multiplex PCR reads using MiXCR and keeps one entry per CDR3 protein. There are around 700,000 distinct CDR3 sequences in the sample; approximately 40% occur only once, and around 30% lies in the top ten. Sequencing input: blood. The receptors originated from a woman between 35 and 50 years old with Graves' hyperthyroidism. Both conserved end residues are part of each CDR3. D genes are given only for firm matches. Expanded clones get a size class; other rows say once, few or many, or leave the size out.

>TRBV2|.|few|TRBJ1-5|13
TGTGCCAGCAAGAGGGACCTTGATCAGCCCCAGCATTTT
CASKRDLDQPQHF
>TRBV12-3/TRBV12-4|.|.|TRBJ2-5|13
TGTGCCAGCAGTCAGAGGATGCAAGAGGCCCAGTACTTC
CASSQRMQEAQYF
>TRBV7-3|TRBD1|few|TRBJ2-3|15
TGTGCCAGCAGTGCGACAGGGTCGGGCACAGATACGCAGTATTTT
CASSATGSGTDTQYF
>TRBV7-3|TRBD2|many|TRBJ2-5|16
TGTGCCAGCAGCCCCGGGACTAGCGGGGGCCAAGAGACCCAGTACTTC
CASSPGTSGGQETQYF
>TRBV19|TRBD1|few|TRBJ1-1|15
TGTGCCAGTAGTGCGCGACAGGGAGGAAACACTGAAGCTTTCTTT
CASSARQGGNTEAFF
>TRBV4-1|.|.|TRBJ1-6|14
TGCGCCAGCAGTATTTCGTCTGGGAGCTCACCCCTCCACTTT
CASSISSGSSPLHF
>TRBV20-1|.|few|TRBJ2-2|14
TGCAGTGCTAGAGTACAGGGTAACACCGGGGAGCTGTTTTTT
CSARVQGNTGELFF
>TRBV27|TRBD1|once|TRBJ1-5|16
TGTGCCAGGGAAGACTTACAGGGGATAAGCAATCAGCCCCAGCATTTT
CAREDLQGISNQPQHF
>TRBV24-1|.|.|TRBJ2-4|13
TGTGCCACCAGTCATCTAGGGACGGACATTCAGTACTTC
CATSHLGTDIQYF
>TRBV28|TRBD1|.|TRBJ2-7|14
TGTGCCAGCAGAATAGGGACAGGGGTCCTCGAGCAGTACTTC
CASRIGTGVLEQYF
>TRBV10-1|.|.|TRBJ2-3|12
TGCGCCAGCACCTCTAGCTCAGATACGCAGTATTTT
CASTSSSDTQYF
>TRBV12-3/TRBV12-4|.|many|TRBJ2-7|12
TGTGCCAGCAGTTGGGGCTATTACGAGCAGTACTTC
CASSWGYYEQYF
>TRBV7-9|.|few|TRBJ2-5|15
TGTGCCAGCAGCTTAGGTGGGGGGAGAGGAGAGACCCAGTACTTC
CASSLGGGRGETQYF
>TRBV6-5|TRBD1|many|TRBJ2-5|16
TGTGCCAGCAGGCTCGCGGACAGGGGGCCTCTAGAGACCCAGTACTTC
CASRLADRGPLETQYF
>TRBV7-2|.|many|TRBJ2-7|14
TGTGCCAGCAGCCCCCGGGGCAGGGTATTCGAGCAGTACTTC
CASSPRGRVFEQYF
>TRBV7-8|TRBD2|many|TRBJ2-7|15
TGTGCCAGCAGCCCACAACTAGCGGGAGGTTACGAGCAGTACTTC
CASSPQLAGGYEQYF
>TRBV9|TRBD1|few|TRBJ2-3|17
TGTGCCAGCAGCGTAGTGAACAGGGGGTCCAGCACAGATACGCAGTATTTT
CASSVVNRGSSTDTQYF
>TRBV7-2|.|many|TRBJ1-3|14
TGTGCCAGCAGCTCTCCGGGACAAAGAAACACCATATATTTT
CASSSPGQRNTIYF
>TRBV28|.|few|TRBJ1-5|14
TGTGCCAGCAGTTTCCTGGGAGGCAAGCAGCCCCAGCATTTT
CASSFLGGKQPQHF
>TRBV2|.|.|TRBJ2-7|15
TGTGCCAGCAGCGGTCTGGGGTTAAGCTCCTACGAGCAGTACTTC
CASSGLGLSSYEQYF
>TRBV3-1|.|.|TRBJ1-2|13
TGTGCCAGCAGCCAAGATTACAACGGGGGCTACACCTTC
CASSQDYNGGYTF
>TRBV6-5|.|few|TRBJ1-3|14
TGTGCCAGCAGTTACTCAGACTCTGGAAACACCATATATTTT
CASSYSDSGNTIYF
>TRBV5-1|TRBD1|many|TRBJ2-2|15
TGTGCCAGCAGTTTTAGGACAGGGAACACCGGGGAGCTGTTTTTT
CASSFRTGNTGELFF
>TRBV2|.|many|TRBJ2-7|13
TGTGCCAGCAAGGGTCTAGCTCCTCACGAGCAGTACTTC
CASKGLAPHEQYF
>TRBV7-2|.|.|TRBJ1-5|14
TGTGCCAGCAGCTATGCGGTGGGGAATCAGCCCCAGCATTTT
CASSYAVGNQPQHF